One and the same sample provided the 14 T cell receptor beta chains below, sequenced in a study of T cell changes during pregnancy in multiple sclerosis. Assay: immunoSEQ multiplex PCR; the TCRdb copy retains only in-frame clones and omits some. Among 100,000 or so clones, approximately 92% were seen once, and the ten largest hold 2.5% to 4%. Sequenced material: peripheral blood, taken in the second trimester of pregnancy. These receptor sequences come from a female donor with multiple sclerosis, enrolled in a pregnancy study.

This clone was observed a single time. CDR3 amino acids: CASSLTDSPDYGYTF. The CDR3 DNA reads as TGTGCCAGCAGCTTAACCGACAGCCCGGACTATGGCTACACCTTC. The rearrangement uses TRBV7-6 and TRBJ1-2; a possible D gene is TRBD1 (5 bases). Germline CDR1 reads SGHVS; CDR2 reads FNYEAQ. The length of the CDR3 is 15 residues. Deletions cut 2 bases from V and 3 bases from J, with 13 bases between.

The chain carries TRBV6-1 and TRBJ1-2, with 8 bases that match TRBD1. V trimming: 6 bases; J trimming: 4 bases; junction bases outside the gene matches: 4. This CDR3 comprises 13 residues. Per the germline V gene, CDR1 is MNHNS and CDR2 is SASEGT. Here the CDR3 DNA reads TGTGCCAGCAGGGACAGGGTTCCCTATGGCTACACCTTC. The encoded protein is CASRDRVPYGYTF.

For the CDR3, the DNA is TGTGCCAGCAGCTTCCCGGGACTAGCGGGGAGCTACGAGCAGTACTTC. It is translated as CASSFPGLAGSYEQYF. This sequence joins TRBV5-4 and TRBJ2-7; TRBD2 matches 13 bases. CDR3 size: 16 residues. The germline gives CDR1 SGHNT, CDR2 YYREEE (reference sequence). The V segment lost 2 bases and the J segment 3 bases; nucleotides outside the gene matches: 5.

The rearrangement uses TRBV27 and TRBJ2-7; no firm D call. Between the trimmed V and J ends, which lost 0 bases and 4 bases, there was a span of 7 bases. The length of the CDR3 is 13 residues. Germline loops: CDR1 MNHEY, CDR2 SMNVEV (reference sequence). CDR3 sequence (DNA): TGTGCCAGCAGTTTATCCCCCCGTTACGAGCAGTACTTC. This encodes CASSLSPRYEQYF.

The V call is TRBV7-9, the J call TRBJ2-6; the match to TRBD1 covers 11 bases. Germline V lookup: CDR1 SEHNR, CDR2 FQNEAQ (reference sequence). CDR3 size: 17 residues. V dropped 4 bases and J dropped 0; count of bases not matched to a gene: 2. The CDR3 sequence: CASSSGTGGSGANVLTF. In DNA form, the CDR3 reads TGTGCCAGCAGCTCCGGGACAGGGGGCTCTGGGGCCAACGTCCTGACTTTC.

This clone occurred once. The chain recombines TRBV9 with TRBJ1-1; D is perhaps TRBD1 (5 bases). Looked up from germline, CDR1 is SGDLS and CDR2 is YYNGEE. The CDR3 extends over 14 amino acids. With 7 bases removed from V and 1 base from J, the gap between germline ends came to 14 bases. DNA of the CDR3: TGTGCCAGCTCTGGAGGGGTGCGGAACACTGAAGCTTTCTTT. This translates into CASSGGVRNTEAFF.

The CDR3 bases are TGTGCCAGCAGCTTAGTGGGGGCGGCTCCTCGAGAGCAGTACTTC. Protein sequence: CASSLVGAAPREQYF. The rearrangement joins TRBV7-2 to TRBJ2-7; a weak D match, TRBD1 (6 bases). The CDR3 sequence is 15 residues long. Germline-derived CDR1 and CDR2 are SGHTA and FQGNSA. V was shortened by 1 base and J by 7 bases, with 17 bases between the two germline ends.

The table lists this clone with a count of one. The chain carries TRBV25-1 and TRBJ2-3; TRBD2 matches at 7 bases. The CDR3 covers 15 residues. J lost 4 bases, V lost 3 bases, and 7 bases had no gene match. Germline V gene sequence: CDR1 MGHDK, CDR2 SYGVNS. CDR3 DNA sequence: TGTGCCAGCAGTGACGTCGGGAGGTGGGCAGATACGCAGTATTTT. It translates to CASSDVGRWADTQYF.

The genes are TRBV4-3 and TRBJ2-7; a weak D match, TRBD2 (7 bases). This CDR3 is 14 amino acids long. Germline CDR1 is LGHNA and CDR2 is YSLEER. V lost 1 base to trimming and J lost 3 bases, with 10 bases between them. In DNA, the CDR3 is TGCGCCAGCAGCCAAGCAAGGGGGGGCTACGAGCAGTACTTC. It translates to CASSQARGGYEQYF.

The V call is TRBV28, the J call TRBJ2-7; D might be TRBD2 (6 bases). Germline V gene lookup returns CDR1 MDHEN and CDR2 SYDVKM. Trimming stripped 5 bases from V and 0 bases from J, with 14 bases between. The CDR3 is 15 residues long. DNA of the CDR3: TGTGCCAGCAGTCCCCCGGGACTGAGCTCCTACGAGCAGTACTTC. This sequence encodes CASSPPGLSSYEQYF.

V is TRBV14 and J is TRBJ2-3; D is undetermined. The CDR3 has 16 residues. V lost 3 bases to trimming and J lost 3 bases, with 16 bases between them. Germline lookup yields CDR1 SGHDN and CDR2 FVKESK. The CDR3 sequence: CASSQIDPMRTDTQYF. As DNA, the CDR3 is TGTGCCAGCAGCCAGATAGACCCCATGAGGACAGATACGCAGTATTTT.

This clone appeared once. The chain joins TRBV19 to TRBJ2-7; D remains unclear. The CDR3 spans 15 residues. Germline V gene sequence: CDR1 LNHDA, CDR2 SQIVND (reference sequence). The ends were cut back, 3 bases at V and 6 bases at J, with 18 bases in the middle. The DNA for the CDR3 is TGTGCCAGTAGTATTGCGGCTACCCATTCTCCCGAGCAGTACTTC. It translates to CASSIAATHSPEQYF.

This clone was counted a few times. In DNA, the CDR3 is TGTGCCAGCAGCTTAGCCCTGACAGGGCGCTATGGCTACACCTTC. Translating gives CASSLALTGRYGYTF. V usage is TRBV7-2 and J usage is TRBJ1-2; 7 bases map to TRBD1. This CDR3 contains 15 residues. The germline gives CDR1 SGHTA, CDR2 FQGNSA. The ends lost 0 bases at V and 4 bases at J; junction bases unmatched: 5.

The chain carries TRBV6-5 and TRBJ1-1, with D unclear. CDR3 length: 15 residues. CDR1 MNHEY and CDR2 SVGAGI come from the germline V gene. Trimming removed 1 base at V and 1 base at J, with 10 bases between. In DNA, the CDR3 is TGTGCCAGCAGTTACTTCCAACCAGAGAACACTGAAGCTTTCTTT. Translation gives CASSYFQPENTEAFF.